These 5 T cell receptor beta chains share one sample of origin, sequenced in a study of T cells in women clearing cervical HPV infection. Only in-frame clones appear in the TCRdb table, and some are missing; sequencing was by immunoSEQ multiplex PCR. The table for this sample gives over 35,000 clones. The material sequenced was blood buffy coat. These receptors originate from a woman between 18 and 75 years old with a cervical HPV16 infection that either progressed to CIN3+ or cleared (not recorded which).

On this clone itself: Coverage ceases 3 residues before the CDR3 finishes, and the germline J gene fills in the end. The gene calls are TRBV11-1 and TRBJ2-1; TRBD1 is a possible D gene (6 bases). This CDR3 spans 13 amino acids. V lost 3 bases to trimming and J lost 6 bases, with 9 bases between them. Germline V CDR1 and CDR2: SGHAT, FQDESV (reference sequence). The sequenced CDR3 bases are TGTGCCAGCAGCTTCCAACAGGGCAATGAG. Its protein product is CASSFQQGNE. In full, the CDR3 reads CASSFQQGNEQFF.

Of note for this clone: From the germline J gene comes the end of the CDR3, since the read stops 3 residues before it. V is TRBV6-2 or TRBV6-3 and J is TRBJ2-3; D remains unclear. There are 11 residues in the CDR3. CDR1 MNHEY and CDR2 SVGEGT come from the germline V gene. This CDR3 reads CASSPQETQYF. The sequenced CDR3 bases are TGTGCCAGCAGCCCACAAGAGACG.

On this clone itself: Sequencing ends 3 residues short of the CDR3 end; the germline J gene provides the rest. The chain employs TRBV5-1 and TRBJ2-7; TRBD1 matches 8 bases. Germline CDR1 is SGHRS and CDR2 is YFSETQ. This CDR3 has 14 residues. Trimming removed 3 bases from V and 4 bases from J; junction bases left unmatched: 6. CDR3 sequence reads: CASSSWTGRYEQYF. CDR3 DNA (partial): TGCGCCAGCAGCTCCTGGACAGGGCGGTACGAG. Filled out from reference TRBV5-1 and TRBJ2-7, the complete variable domain reads KAGVTQTPRYLIKTRGQQVTLSCSPISGHRSVSWYQQTPGQGLQFLFEYFSETQRNKGNFPGRFSGRQFSNSRSEMNVSTLELGDSALYLCASSSWTGRYEQYFGPGTRLTVT.

About this clone: The read gets to within 3 residues of the CDR3 end, and the germline J gene fills in the rest. The chain employs TRBV14 and TRBJ2-5; no clear D gene. Germline V gene sequence: CDR1 SGHDN, CDR2 FVKESK. The CDR3 has 12 amino acids. Trimming pared 1 base from V and 2 bases from J, leaving 2 bases between. The sequenced CDR3 bases are TGTGCCAGCAGCCAAGCACAAGAGACC. Encoded protein: CASSQAQET. The entire CDR3 protein reads CASSQAQETQYF. The full variable domain, with the rest looked up from reference TRBV14 and TRBJ2-5, is EAGVTQFPSHSVIEKGQTVTLRCDPISGHDNLYWYRRVMGKEIKFLLHFVKESKQDESGMPNNRFLAERTGGTYSTLKVQPAELEDSGVYFCASSQAQETQYFGPGTRLLVL.

As concerns this clone: The read ends 3 residues shy of where the CDR3 ends; the end is completed using the germline J gene. This chain connects TRBV19 to TRBJ1-2; D might be TRBD1 (5 bases). V was cut by 7 bases and J by 4 bases, with 13 bases left in between. This CDR3 spans 13 amino acids. Germline values: CDR1 LNHDA, CDR2 SQIVND (reference sequence). Incomplete CDR3 DNA: TGTGCCAGTACTCTGGGACTGCTCTATGGC. Protein product: CASTLGLLYG. The full CDR3 reads CASTLGLLYGYTF.